This T cell receptor (beta chain) was sequenced in a study of spatial heterogeneity in lung cancer. Findings of the study overall: At resection, ubiquitous expanded tumor TCRs appeared in blood more than at follow-up.

From the 5' RACE reads, TCRdb called clonotypes with MiXCR, one entry per CDR3 protein. The repertoire holds some 85,000 distinct CDR3 sequences, with 15% to 25% as singletons. In regard to this clonotype: Its antigen is not known.

Time point noted: sample taken at primary tumor resection. Tumor, nontumor lung or frozen PBMC supplied whole RNA that was sequenced unsorted. Samples were obtained from some 70 donors, all untreated early-stage non-small cell lung cancer patients. The origin of this receptor is a male donor with early-stage non-small cell lung cancer. The sample here was PBMCs, taken at surgery.

The DNA of the CDR3 is TGCAGTGCTTCCAGGACAGGGCCAAACTATGGCTACACCTTC. Its translation: CSASRTGPNYGYTF. The chain employs TRBV20-1 and TRBJ1-2, with 8 positions matching TRBD1. The J segment lost 2 bases and the V segment lost 5 bases, leaving 7 bases of the junction unmatched. This CDR3 contains 14 residues. The germline V gene encodes CDR1 DFQATT and CDR2 SNEGSKA (reference sequence).